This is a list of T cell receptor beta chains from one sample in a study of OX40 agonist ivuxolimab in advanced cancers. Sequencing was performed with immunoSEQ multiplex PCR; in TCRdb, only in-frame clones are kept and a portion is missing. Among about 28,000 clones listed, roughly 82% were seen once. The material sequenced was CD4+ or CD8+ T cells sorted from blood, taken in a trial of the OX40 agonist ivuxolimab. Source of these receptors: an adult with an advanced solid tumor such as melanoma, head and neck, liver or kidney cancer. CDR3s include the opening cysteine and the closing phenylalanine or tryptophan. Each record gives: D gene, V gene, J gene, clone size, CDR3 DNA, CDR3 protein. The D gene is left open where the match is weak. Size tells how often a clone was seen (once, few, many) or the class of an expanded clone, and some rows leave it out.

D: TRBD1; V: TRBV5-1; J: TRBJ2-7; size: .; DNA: TGCGCCAGCCGGGTATGGGGACAGGGGAACGAGCAGTACTTC; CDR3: CASRVWGQGNEQYF
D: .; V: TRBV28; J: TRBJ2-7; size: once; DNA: TGTGCCAGCAGTCCGGGGTACGAGCAGTACTTC; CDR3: CASSPGYEQYF
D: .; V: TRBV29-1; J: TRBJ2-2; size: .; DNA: TGCAGCGTCGATCCAGAAGACACCGGGGAGCTGTTTTTT; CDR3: CSVDPEDTGELFF
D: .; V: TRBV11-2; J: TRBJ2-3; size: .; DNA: TGTGCCAGCAGCTATGGGAGTGCAGATACGCAGTATTTT; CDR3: CASSYGSADTQYF
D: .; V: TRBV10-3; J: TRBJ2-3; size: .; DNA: TGTGCCATCAGTACAGTAAGTGCTGATACGCAGTATTTT; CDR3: CAISTVSADTQYF
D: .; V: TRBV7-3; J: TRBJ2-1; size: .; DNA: TGTGCCAGCAGCGATCACCGCGGGGGCCAGTTCTTC; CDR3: CASSDHRGGQFF
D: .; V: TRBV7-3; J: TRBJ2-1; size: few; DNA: TGTGCCAGCATACTAGACAGCTCCTACAATGAGCAGTTCTTC; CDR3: CASILDSSYNEQFF
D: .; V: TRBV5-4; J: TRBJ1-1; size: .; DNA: TGTGCCAGCAGCACCGGCGGGAACACTGAAGCTTTCTTT; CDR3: CASSTGGNTEAFF
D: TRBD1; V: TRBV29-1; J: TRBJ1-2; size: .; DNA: TGCAGCGTCGTTGGGACAGAAAGAACCTATGGCTACACCTTC; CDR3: CSVVGTERTYGYTF
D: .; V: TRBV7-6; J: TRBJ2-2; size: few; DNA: TGTGCCAGCTGGGCCCTTTCGGCCGGGGAGCTGTTTTTT; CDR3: CASWALSAGELFF
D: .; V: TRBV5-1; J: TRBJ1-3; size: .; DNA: TGCGCCAGCAGCTTGGAACCAGGGACTGGAAACACCATATATTTT; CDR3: CASSLEPGTGNTIYF
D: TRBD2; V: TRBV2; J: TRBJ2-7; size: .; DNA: TGTGCCAGCAGCGTTGCGGGAGGGAGCTACGAGCAGTACTTC; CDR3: CASSVAGGSYEQYF
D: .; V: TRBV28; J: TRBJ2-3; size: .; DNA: TGTGCCAGCAGTCTTTCAGGCACAGATACGCAGTATTTT; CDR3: CASSLSGTDTQYF
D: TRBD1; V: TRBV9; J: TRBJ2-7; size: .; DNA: TGTGCCAGCAGCCCGGGACAGGGAAACTACGAGCAGTACTTC; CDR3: CASSPGQGNYEQYF
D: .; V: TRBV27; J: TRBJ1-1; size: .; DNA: TGTGCCAGCAGTTTATATAAGGGGAACACTGAAGCTTTCTTT; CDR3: CASSLYKGNTEAFF
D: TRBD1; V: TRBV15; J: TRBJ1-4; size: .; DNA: TGTGCCACCAGCAGAGATCGCGGGACAGGGGAGGAAAAACTGTTTTTT; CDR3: CATSRDRGTGEEKLFF
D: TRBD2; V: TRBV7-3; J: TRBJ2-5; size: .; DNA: TGTGCCAGCAGCCCACTCGGGGGAGGGCAAGAGACCCAGTACTTC; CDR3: CASSPLGGGQETQYF
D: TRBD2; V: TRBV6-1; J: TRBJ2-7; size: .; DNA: TGTGCCGGAGCGGGACCCACCTACGAGCAGTACTTC; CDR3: CAGAGPTYEQYF
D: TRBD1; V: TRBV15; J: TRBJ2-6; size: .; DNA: TGTGCCACCAGCAGCCGAACAGGGGTTGGGGCCAACGTCCTGACTTTC; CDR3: CATSSRTGVGANVLTF
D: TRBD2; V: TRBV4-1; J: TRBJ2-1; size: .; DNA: TGCGCCAGCAGCGGCACCGGACTAGCGGAGTCCTACAATGAGCAGTTCTTC; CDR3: CASSGTGLAESYNEQFF
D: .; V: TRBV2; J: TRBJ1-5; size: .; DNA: TGTGCCAGCAGATCCCCCGGGTCAACCCAGCCCCAGCATTTT; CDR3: CASRSPGSTQPQHF
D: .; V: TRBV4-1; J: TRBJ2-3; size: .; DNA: TGCGCCAGCAGCATTTCATTTACAGGAAGCACAGATACGCAGTATTTT; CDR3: CASSISFTGSTDTQYF